This T cell receptor (beta chain) was identified in a study of control samples from healthy donors and cancer patients. Measured with immunoSEQ multiplex PCR; TCRdb has only the in-frame clones, and not every one. The table lists some 150,000 clones, about 94% of them singletons. This clone was observed a few times. Sample: blood. The source of this sequence is a man aged 35 to 55 in good health.

CDR3 region: CASSPLGGTSGGYDTDTQYF. CDR3 sequence (DNA): TGTGCCAGCAGTCCCCTCGGGGGGACTAGCGGGGGGTACGACACAGATACGCAGTATTTT. The chain couples TRBV28 to TRBJ2-3; 15 bases are shared with TRBD2. CDR1 is MDHEN and CDR2 is SYDVKM in the germline V gene. This CDR3 contains 20 residues. V was pared by 5 bases and J by 2 bases, with 14 bases of the junction left unmatched.